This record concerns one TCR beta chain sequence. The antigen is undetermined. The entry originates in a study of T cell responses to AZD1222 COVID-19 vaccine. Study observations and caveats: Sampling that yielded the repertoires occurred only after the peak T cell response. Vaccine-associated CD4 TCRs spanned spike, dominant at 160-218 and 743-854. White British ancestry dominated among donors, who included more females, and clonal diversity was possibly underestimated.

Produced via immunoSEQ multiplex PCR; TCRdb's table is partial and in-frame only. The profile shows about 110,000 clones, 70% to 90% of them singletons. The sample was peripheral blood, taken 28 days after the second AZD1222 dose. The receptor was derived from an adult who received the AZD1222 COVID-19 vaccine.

Written as DNA, the CDR3 is TGCGCCAGCAGCTTGGGTCAGGGTATCATTTCGGGCTACACCTTC. This codes for CASSLGQGIISGYTF. This chain links TRBV5-1 with TRBJ1-2; D is perhaps TRBD1 (5 bases). This CDR3 has 15 residues. Germline V CDR1 and CDR2: SGHRS, YFSETQ. V gave up 0 bases and J gave up 8 bases, with 17 bases separating them.